This entry features one T cell receptor (beta chain) sequence. Authors' processing steps: Amplification with reference gene primers provided the estimates of nucleated cell counts. Using immunoSEQ multiplex PCR, the repertoire was profiled, and TCRdb retains in-frame clones only, with some absent. V, J and clone size reflect that table, while D and trimming were determined from the DNA. The table lists a few hundred thousand clones, 85% of them singletons. The germline gives CDR1 MNHEY, CDR2 SVGAGI. The J segment lost 13 bases and the V segment lost 7 bases, leaving 8 bases of the junction unmatched. The CDR3 extends over 13 amino acids. The sample belongs to a study of blood T cell repertoires in COVID-19.

The chain has TRBV6-5 and TRBJ1-6; 9 positions agree with TRBD1. The sequence was collected from a woman between 18 and 29 years old with acute or convalescent COVID-19. Sequencing was done on a sample of peripheral blood. CDR3 amino acids: CASTGTGIVPLHF. As DNA, the CDR3 is TGTGCCAGCACAGGGACAGGGATAGTCCCCCTCCACTTT.